This T cell receptor (beta chain) was captured in a study of beta chain features in type 1 diabetes. What was sequenced were expressed TCRB transcripts, since all of the isolated RNA had been reverse transcribed. Here immunoSEQ multiplex PCR was the method, and the copy in TCRdb shows in-frame clones only, minus some. Among fewer than 650,000 clones, about 14% were seen once, and the ten largest hold roughly 0.098%. The receptor was isolated from a man aged 18 to 30 in good health. The sequenced sample consisted of naive CD4+ T cells from blood.

CDR3 protein: CASSVDGHLTQYF. The CDR3 DNA is TGTGCCAGCAGCGTAGACGGGCACCTTACGCAGTATTTT. J is TRBJ2-3 and V is TRBV9; D not certain. The CDR3 extends over 13 amino acids. Trimming stripped 0 bases from V and 8 bases from J, with 10 bases between. Germline assignment: CDR1 SGDLS and CDR2 YYNGEE.